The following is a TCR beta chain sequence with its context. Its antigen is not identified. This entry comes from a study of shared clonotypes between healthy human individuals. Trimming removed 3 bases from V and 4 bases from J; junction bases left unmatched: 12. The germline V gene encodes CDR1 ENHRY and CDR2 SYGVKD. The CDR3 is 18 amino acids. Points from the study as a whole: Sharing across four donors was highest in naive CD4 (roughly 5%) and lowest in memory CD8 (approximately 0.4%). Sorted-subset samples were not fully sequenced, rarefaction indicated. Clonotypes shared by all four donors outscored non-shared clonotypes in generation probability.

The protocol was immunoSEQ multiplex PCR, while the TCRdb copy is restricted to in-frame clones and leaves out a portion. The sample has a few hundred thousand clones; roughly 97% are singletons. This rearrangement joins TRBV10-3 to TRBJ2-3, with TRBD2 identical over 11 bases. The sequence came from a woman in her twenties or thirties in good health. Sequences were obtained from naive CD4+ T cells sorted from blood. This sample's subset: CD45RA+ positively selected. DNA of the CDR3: TGTGCCATCAGTGACCTTAGCGGGAGGGCCTTAGAGGCAGATACGCAGTATTTT. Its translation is CAISDLSGRALEADTQYF.